This T cell receptor beta chain is from a study of T cell changes during pregnancy in multiple sclerosis. Assay: immunoSEQ multiplex PCR; the TCRdb copy retains only in-frame clones and omits some. Of fewer than 80,000 clones in the sample, over 75% were seen once. Trimming pared 5 bases from V and 4 bases from J, leaving 18 bases between. CDR1 is KGHSH and CDR2 is LQKENI in the germline V gene. This CDR3 contains 16 residues. The sample was CD4+ T cells from peripheral blood mononuclear cells, taken in the third trimester of pregnancy. This TCR derives from a female donor in good health, enrolled as a control in a pregnancy study. The chain combines TRBV18 with TRBJ1-3, with D maybe TRBD1 (5 bases). The CDR3 spells CASSAGVPGVGNTIYF. The DNA for the CDR3 is TGTGCCAGCTCAGCAGGAGTCCCGGGGGTCGGAAACACCATATATTTT.